This T cell receptor beta chain emerged from a study of blood T cell repertoires in COVID-19. The wider study: Samples representing acute and convalescent COVID-19 were sourced from the United States, Italy and Spain. Sources were T cells, B-cell-depleted T cells, or PBMCs; the material itself was cDNA or gDNA.

In the original workflow: Amplifying reference gene primers gave estimates of nucleated cell counts. Assay: immunoSEQ multiplex PCR; the TCRdb copy retains only in-frame clones and omits some. The D gene and trimming were derived from the DNA, and the V and J assignments and clone size from that table. This table holds 55,000 to 80,000 clones, around 87% found once. This clone was seen a single time. The V end lost 6 bases, the J end lost 3 bases, and 8 bases lay between the germline ends. Germline V gives CDR1 WSHSY, CDR2 SAAADI. The CDR3 consists of 12 residues. This TCR was sampled from a woman aged 55-70 years with acute or convalescent COVID-19. The rearrangement joins TRBV10-2 to TRBJ1-2; tentatively, D is TRBD1 (5 bases). What was sequenced was peripheral blood. The CDR3 coding sequence is TGCGCCAGCAGCGCGACAGACTATGGCTACACCTTC. This gives the protein CASSATDYGYTF.